The 21 T cell receptor beta chains below all came from one sample that was sequenced in a study of blood T cell repertoires in COVID-19. Here immunoSEQ multiplex PCR was the method, and the copy in TCRdb shows in-frame clones only, minus some. The data contain some 90,000 clones, 75% to 90% of them singletons. The sequencing sample was made of peripheral blood. These TCRs come from a woman in her seventies with acute or convalescent COVID-19.

The V call is TRBV28, the J call TRBJ2-7, with 7 bases lining up with TRBD1. Germline CDR1 and CDR2: MDHEN and SYDVKM. The CDR3 is 13 residues long. Trimming cost V 7 bases and J 0 bases; bases outside gene matches: 3. CDR3 nucleotides: TGTGCCAGCAAAGACAGGGCCTCCTACGAGCAGTACTTC. It encodes CASKDRASYEQYF.

The rearrangement joins TRBV19 to TRBJ1-2, with 8 nucleotides matching TRBD1. The CDR3 extends over 13 amino acids. V shed 7 bases, J shed 4 bases, and the junction held 5 bases outside the gene matches. Germline V CDR1 and CDR2: LNHDA, SQIVND (reference sequence). CDR3 sequence: CASNSGTGYGYTF. The CDR3 DNA is TGTGCCAGTAACTCCGGGACAGGCTATGGCTACACCTTC.

V gene TRBV5-3 combines with J gene TRBJ1-5; the D gene is possibly TRBD1 (5 bases). TRBV5-3 is recorded as an ORF, its role being uncertain. V lost 6 bases and J lost 2, with 12 bases in between. There are 14 residues in the CDR3. Written as DNA, the CDR3 is TGTGCCAGAAAGGGCCAGGGCGGCAATCAGCCCCAGCATTTT. Translated: CARKGQGGNQPQHF.

CDR3 nucleotide sequence: TGTGCCAGCAGTCGGGGGACTTACAAGACAGATACGCAGTATTTT. Encoded protein: CASSRGTYKTDTQYF. This rearrangement joins TRBV6-4 to TRBJ2-3; D might be TRBD2 (6 bases). Trimming left V 5 bases short and J 3 bases short, with 15 bases between. Germline V lookup: CDR1 MRHNA, CDR2 SNTAGT. This CDR3 has 15 amino acids.

Only one count was recorded for this clone. V and J are TRBV19 and TRBJ2-7; 10 nucleotides align to TRBD2. V shed 1 base, J shed 4 bases, and the junction held 7 bases outside the gene matches. The germline CDR1 and CDR2 sequences are LNHDA and SQIVND (reference sequence). CDR3 length equals 16 residues. DNA of the CDR3: TGTGCCAGTAGTATAGCCGGGGTAGCGGGAGGATACGAGCAGTACTTC. Its translation: CASSIAGVAGGYEQYF.

The chain recombines TRBV30 with TRBJ2-3, with D possibly being TRBD2 (6 bases). The V end was cut by 5 bases, the J end by 0 bases, with 9 bases between. The CDR3 extends over 13 amino acids. Per the germline V gene, CDR1 is GTSNPN and CDR2 is SVGIG (reference sequence). The CDR3 region has the DNA TGTGCCTGGGGGGGACTGAGCACAGATACGCAGTATTTT. Translated, it gives CAWGGLSTDTQYF.

This clone was detected only a few times. J is TRBJ1-1 and V is TRBV18, with 9 bases that match TRBD1. The V gene end was trimmed by 0 bases and the J gene end by 6 bases; junction bases not matched to a gene: 8. Germline loops: CDR1 KGHSH, CDR2 LQKENI. The CDR3 is 16 residues long. DNA for the CDR3: TGTGCCAGCTCACCACCGGGACAGGGTATCCGACCTGAAGCTTTCTTT. Amino acids: CASSPPGQGIRPEAFF.

The table lists this clone with a count of one. The chain has TRBV5-1 and TRBJ1-6; 11 bases are a match to TRBD1. The CDR3 sequence is 15 residues long. V shed 4 bases, J shed 13 bases, and the junction held 10 bases outside the gene matches. The V gene's germline CDR1 is SGHRS and CDR2 YFSETQ. The CDR3 spells CASSATGTGGWPLHF. The CDR3 DNA reads TGCGCCAGCAGCGCCACCGGGACAGGGGGGTGGCCCCTCCACTTT. The full variable domain, rest sourced from reference TRBV5-1 and TRBJ1-6, is KAGVTQTPRYLIKTRGQQVTLSCSPISGHRSVSWYQQTPGQGLQFLFEYFSETQRNKGNFPGRFSGRQFSNSRSEMNVSTLELGDSALYLCASSATGTGGWPLHFGNGTRLTVT.

The rearrangement joins TRBV30 to TRBJ2-3; possibly TRBD1 for D (6 bases). Trimming removed 6 bases at V and 0 bases at J, with 10 bases between. Germline CDR1 reads GTSNPN; CDR2 reads SVGIG (reference sequence). This CDR3 is 13 amino acids long. The CDR3 region has the DNA TGTGCCTGCCACAGGGCTAGCACAGATACGCAGTATTTT. Its protein product is CACHRASTDTQYF.

The rearrangement links TRBV7-3 to TRBJ2-1; 8 bases line up with TRBD2. Trimming cost V 1 base and J 1 base; bases outside gene matches: 3. The CDR3 covers 16 residues. In germline, CDR1 is SGHTA, CDR2 FQGTGA. The CDR3 spells CASSLIGRVSYNEQFF. In DNA, the CDR3 is TGTGCCAGCAGCTTAATCGGGAGGGTGTCCTACAATGAGCAGTTCTTC.

The rearrangement uses TRBV29-1 and TRBJ2-5, with a possible D match to TRBD2 (6 bases). This CDR3 spans 12 amino acids. V was trimmed by 5 bases and J by 4 bases, leaving 11 bases between them. Germline CDR1 reads SQVTM; CDR2 reads ANQGSEA. The CDR3 loop is CSVREPGETQYF. In DNA, the CDR3 is TGCAGCGTTCGGGAGCCTGGAGAGACCCAGTACTTC.

The chain uses TRBV5-4 and TRBJ2-7; TRBD2 matches at 9 bases. J gave up 2 bases and V 6 bases, and 3 bases lay outside the gene matches. Per the germline V gene, CDR1 is SGHNT and CDR2 is YYREEE (reference sequence). The CDR3 runs to 13 residues. CDR3 residues: CASNLAGTYEQYF. CDR3 sequence (DNA): TGTGCCAGCAACCTAGCGGGGACCTACGAGCAGTACTTC. Filled out from reference TRBV5-4 and TRBJ2-7, the complete variable domain reads ETGVTQSPTHLIKTRGQQVTLRCSSQSGHNTVSWYQQALGQGPQFIFQYYREEENGRGNFPPRFSGLQFPNYSSELNVNALELDDSALYLCASNLAGTYEQYFGPGTRLTVT.

The chain carries TRBV19 and TRBJ1-2; 8 bases match TRBD1. The CDR3 is 15 residues long. V was pared by 0 bases and J by 7 bases, with 7 bases of the junction left unmatched. CDR1 LNHDA and CDR2 SQIVND come from the germline V gene (reference sequence). CDR3 nucleotide sequence: TGTGCCAGTAGTATAGACGGACAGGGAAGAGGTGGCTACACCTTC. Translating gives CASSIDGQGRGGYTF. Full variable domain (remainder filled in from reference TRBV19 and TRBJ1-2): DGGITQSPKYLFRKEGQNVTLSCEQNLNHDAMYWYRQDPGQGLRLIYYSQIVNDFQKGDIAEGYSVSREKKESFPLTVTSAQKNPTAFYLCASSIDGQGRGGYTFGSGTRLTVV.

The gene calls are TRBV4-1 and TRBJ1-3; 8 bases fit TRBD1. Per the germline V gene, CDR1 is MGHRA and CDR2 is YSYEKL. The CDR3 sequence is 17 residues long. V trimming: 0 bases; J trimming: 2 bases; junction bases outside the gene matches: 6. CDR3 DNA: TGCGCCAGCAGCCAAGAACGACAGGGGAGGGCTGGAAACACCATATATTTT. Translation gives CASSQERQGRAGNTIYF.

This chain connects TRBV12-3 or TRBV12-4 to TRBJ2-2, with D perhaps matching TRBD2 (6 bases). Trimming took off 4 bases at V and 6 bases at J, with 6 bases between the two ends. The CDR3 spans 12 residues. CDR3 loop: CASSWGAGELFF. The CDR3 nucleotides are TGTGCCAGCAGTTGGGGGGCCGGGGAGCTGTTTTTT.

The chain couples TRBV3-1 (or the pseudogene TRBV3-2) to TRBJ2-7; 7 nucleotides align to TRBD1. With V trimmed by 0 bases and J by 6 bases, 5 bases remained unmatched. The CDR3 has 14 amino acids. CDR1 and CDR2 from the germline V gene are LGHDT and YNNKEL (reference sequence). CDR3 in DNA: TGTGCCAGCAGCCAAGACAACAGGGGAAGCGAGCAGTACTTC. Protein product: CASSQDNRGSEQYF.

This clone was recorded once. The rearrangement joins TRBV2 to TRBJ1-4; no definite D call. This CDR3 is built from 13 residues. The germline gives CDR1 SNHLY, CDR2 FYNNEI. The V end was cut by 8 bases, the J end by 7 bases, with 14 bases between. CDR3 protein: CASVAWLGEKLFF. The CDR3 nucleotides are TGTGCCAGCGTAGCGTGGCTAGGTGAAAAACTGTTTTTT. The variable domain in full, completed from reference TRBV2 and TRBJ1-4, reads EPEVTQTPSHQVTQMGQEVILRCVPISNHLYFYWYRQILGQKVEFLVSFYNNEISEKSEIFDDQFSVERPDGSNFTLKIRSTKLEDSAMYFCASVAWLGEKLFFGSGTQLSVL.

The rearrangement links TRBV5-4 to TRBJ2-2; D may be TRBD1 (6 bases). The germline V gene has CDR1 SGHNT and CDR2 YYREEE (reference sequence). The length of the CDR3 is 13 residues. Trimming shortened V by 1 base and J by 6 bases, and 7 bases separated the two germline ends. The CDR3 coding sequence is TGTGCCAGCAGCTTGACAGGGCCCGGGGAGCTGTTTTTT. Protein product: CASSLTGPGELFF.

There are a few counts of this clone. The chain recombines TRBV4-2 with TRBJ2-7, with 14 positions matching TRBD2. CDR3 size: 17 residues. Trimming removed 5 bases from V and 4 bases from J; junction bases left unmatched: 10. CDR1 and CDR2 from the germline V gene are LGHNA and YNFKEQ. The CDR3 nucleotides read TGTGCCAGCAGCAAGGGACTAGCGGGAGCCGTCCCATACGAGCAGTACTTC. Translation: CASSKGLAGAVPYEQYF.

The chain has TRBV2 and TRBJ2-3, with 10 bases matching TRBD1. The CDR3 extends over 16 amino acids. Germline V gene data show CDR1 as SNHLY and CDR2 as FYNNEI. V lost 6 bases and J lost 3; bases outside the gene matches: 9. CDR3 sequence (DNA): TGTGCCAGCAGCGGGAGACAGGGGGCCTTGACAGATACGCAGTATTTT. Translation: CASSGRQGALTDTQYF. Together with reference TRBV2 and TRBJ2-3, the CDR3 gives the full variable domain: EPEVTQTPSHQVTQMGQEVILRCVPISNHLYFYWYRQILGQKVEFLVSFYNNEISEKSEIFDDQFSVERPDGSNFTLKIRSTKLEDSAMYFCASSGRQGALTDTQYFGPGTRLTVL.

The rearrangement joins TRBV6-1 to TRBJ1-1; 7 bases agree with TRBD1. V shed 2 bases, J shed 0 bases, and the junction held 3 bases outside the gene matches. Per germline, CDR1 MNHNS and CDR2 SASEGT. CDR3 length: 15 amino acids. This CDR3 reads CASSEFDRVNTEAFF. For the CDR3, the DNA is TGTGCCAGCAGTGAATTTGACAGGGTGAACACTGAAGCTTTCTTT.